These 32 T cell receptor beta chains were sequenced from one sample in a study of shared clonotypes between healthy human individuals. Profiled with immunoSEQ multiplex PCR; TCRdb holds only in-frame clones, not every one. The sample includes approximately 500,000 clones, approximately 78% of them seen just once. Input material: PBMCs. These receptors came from a woman aged 40 to 50 in good health. Some clones in this sample may be carry-over from other donors' samples.

The genes are TRBV29-1 and TRBJ2-1, with 9 bases lining up with TRBD1. This CDR3 is 15 amino acids long. V shed 6 bases, J shed 5 bases, and the junction held 11 bases outside the gene matches. Germline CDR1 is SQVTM and CDR2 is ANQGSEA. CDR3 DNA: TGCAGCGTAAACCGGAGGGACAGGGTGAACAATGAGCAGTTCTTC. This translates into CSVNRRDRVNNEQFF.

This rearrangement joins TRBV6-5 to TRBJ1-4; D is perhaps TRBD1 (5 bases). The CDR3 contains 14 residues. Deletions cut 8 bases from V and 4 bases from J, with 14 bases between. Germline V gene lookup returns CDR1 MNHEY and CDR2 SVGAGI. This CDR3 is CASSRGSVNEKLFF. The CDR3 nucleotides read TGTGCCAGCTCCCGGGGGTCGGTTAATGAAAAACTGTTTTTT.

The chain employs TRBV27 and TRBJ2-7; TRBD1 aligns across 8 bases. This CDR3 comprises 15 residues. Germline assignment: CDR1 MNHEY and CDR2 SMNVEV (reference sequence). With 7 bases clipped from V and 7 bases from J, the junction kept 15 bases outside the gene matches. The CDR3 protein is CASILRQGPRWEQYF. In DNA, the CDR3 is TGTGCCAGCATCCTCCGACAGGGGCCTCGTTGGGAGCAGTACTTC.

In this sample, this clone turned up a few times. The rearrangement links TRBV7-3 to TRBJ2-1; D ambiguous. Looked up from germline, CDR1 is SGHTA and CDR2 is FQGTGA. Trimming stripped 5 bases from V and 5 bases from J, with 19 bases between. The CDR3 has 16 residues. The CDR3 here is CASSPTSAPPDNEQFF. The CDR3 DNA follows: TGTGCCAGCAGCCCCACCTCGGCGCCTCCAGACAATGAGCAGTTCTTC. The full variable domain, completed using reference TRBV7-3 and TRBJ2-1, is GAGVSQTPSNKVTEKGKYVELRCDPISGHTALYWYRQSLGQGPEFLIYFQGTGAADDSGLPNDRFFAVRPEGSVSTLKIQRTERGDSAVYLCASSPTSAPPDNEQFFGPGTRLTVL.

J is TRBJ2-5 and V is TRBV7-9; TRBD2 is a possible D gene (5 bases). CDR1 and CDR2 (germline): SEHNR, FQNEAQ (reference sequence). The length of the CDR3 is 14 residues. Trimming shortened V by 5 bases and J by 2 bases, and 12 bases separated the two germline ends. The CDR3 sequence: CASSKGREQETQYF. CDR3 nucleotides: TGTGCCAGCAGCAAAGGGAGAGAACAAGAGACCCAGTACTTC.

The rearrangement uses TRBV10-3 and TRBJ1-5; D might be TRBD1 (5 bases). This CDR3 has 16 residues. Germline lookup yields CDR1 ENHRY and CDR2 SYGVKD. The V end was cut by 4 bases, the J end by 5 bases, with 18 bases between. The CDR3 bases are TGTGCCATCAGTGGCCAGAGTCGGGGCGTAGATCAGCCCCAGCATTTT. It translates to CAISGQSRGVDQPQHF.

This clone came up once. The CDR3 loop reads CSVRSVLVSGSFYEQYF. The CDR3 nucleotides read TGCAGCGTTAGGTCTGTCTTGGTCAGCGGGAGTTTCTACGAGCAGTACTTC. The rearrangement links TRBV29-1 to TRBJ2-7, with 8 bases that match TRBD2. CDR1 is SQVTM, CDR2 ANQGSEA, per germline. With 5 bases clipped from V and 3 bases from J, the junction kept 18 bases outside the gene matches. This CDR3 region has 17 residues.

The chain carries TRBV15 and TRBJ2-3; 11 nucleotides agree with TRBD2. This CDR3 comprises 18 residues. With V trimmed by 8 bases and J by 2 bases, 15 bases remained unmatched. CDR1 is LNHNV, CDR2 YYDKDF, per germline (reference sequence). The CDR3, as DNA: TGTGCCACCGGAAATGGACTAGCGGGTGGCCGACCCACAGATACGCAGTATTTT. It translates to CATGNGLAGGRPTDTQYF.

CDR3 sequence: CASSIAGAHYEQYF. The CDR3 DNA reads TGTGCCAGTAGTATAGCGGGAGCTCACTACGAGCAGTACTTC. The rearrangement joins TRBV19 to TRBJ2-7; a possible D gene is TRBD2 (6 bases). CDR1 and CDR2 from the germline V gene are LNHDA and SQIVND (reference sequence). The CDR3 is 14 residues long. The ends were cut back, 1 base at V and 3 bases at J, with 10 bases in the middle.

This clone occurred a few times. The sample holds other DNA sequences that translate to the same CDR3. The chain employs TRBV6-1 and TRBJ2-1; D is ambiguous. V was clipped by 6 bases and J by 4 bases, with 10 bases between them. The CDR3 is 13 amino acids. CDR1 MNHNS and CDR2 SASEGT come from the germline V gene. This chain's CDR3 is CASSEASYNEQFF. As DNA, the CDR3 is TGTGCCAGCAGCGAGGCTAGTTACAATGAGCAGTTCTTC.

J is TRBJ1-2 and V is TRBV5-4, with D uncertain. The CDR3 has 15 amino acids. The germline V gene has CDR1 SGHNT and CDR2 YYREEE (reference sequence). V shed 1 base and J shed 4 bases, with 14 bases lying between them. In nucleotides, the CDR3 is TGTGCCAGCAGCTTGTGGCCCTATCCAGGCTATGGCTACACCTTC. This codes for CASSLWPYPGYGYTF.

This chain connects TRBV5-4 to TRBJ1-2; 7 bases map to TRBD1. The length of the CDR3 is 15 residues. Trimming took 5 bases from V and 6 from J; bases not matched to a gene: 13. Germline assignment: CDR1 SGHNT and CDR2 YYREEE (reference sequence). The CDR3 spells CASSPDRESLHGYTF. The CDR3 region has the DNA TGTGCCAGCAGTCCCGACAGGGAGAGTTTGCATGGCTACACCTTC.

The rearrangement links TRBV27 to TRBJ2-7; tentatively, D is TRBD2 (5 bases). V was pared by 6 bases and J by 2 bases, with 11 bases between. The CDR3 spans 13 residues. Looked up from germline, CDR1 is MNHEY and CDR2 is SMNVEV (reference sequence). CDR3 DNA: TGTGCCAGCAGACCGAGGGCGGCCTACGAGCAGTACTTC. Its translation: CASRPRAAYEQYF.

This clone was seen a handful of times. The chain joins TRBV7-2 to TRBJ2-3; D is unresolved. With 2 bases removed from V and 8 bases from J, the gap between germline ends came to 5 bases. The CDR3 sequence is 11 residues long. The V gene's germline CDR1 is SGHTA and CDR2 FQGNSA. DNA for the CDR3: TGTGCCAGCAGCTTATATGGTACGCAGTATTTT. Protein product: CASSLYGTQYF.

The chain links TRBV19 to TRBJ1-2; weak D call: TRBD1 (5 bases). V lost 7 bases, J lost 4 bases, and 16 bases lay in between. The CDR3 has 14 residues. The germline V gene encodes CDR1 LNHDA and CDR2 SQIVND (reference sequence). The CDR3 nucleotides read TGTGCCAGTATTAAGGACGGGGGTTCCTATGGCTACACCTTC. Its translation: CASIKDGGSYGYTF.

The rearrangement joins TRBV6-5 to TRBJ2-7, with 8 nucleotides matching TRBD2. The V segment lost 0 bases and the J segment 6 bases; nucleotides outside the gene matches: 1. The CDR3 runs 13 residues. Germline loops: CDR1 MNHEY, CDR2 SVGAGI. The DNA of the CDR3 is TGTGCCAGCAGTTACTCCGCGGGAGGCGAGCAGTACTTC. Translated: CASSYSAGGEQYF.

DNA for the CDR3: TGTGCCACCGGAACAGGGAACACCGGGGAGCTGTTTTTT. It translates to CATGTGNTGELFF. J is TRBJ2-2 and V is TRBV10-3; TRBD1 might be the D (5 bases). CDR3 length: 13 residues. The germline gives CDR1 ENHRY, CDR2 SYGVKD. V lost 10 bases and J 1 base, leaving 10 bases between the germline ends.

The CDR3 bases are TGTGCCAGCAGTCACGACTCCAGGGCGAGAAGCACCGGGGAGCTGTTTTTT. Translation: CASSHDSRARSTGELFF. The chain couples TRBV27 to TRBJ2-2; perhaps TRBD1 as D (5 bases). Germline V gives CDR1 MNHEY, CDR2 SMNVEV (reference sequence). CDR3 length: 17 residues. The ends were cut back, 5 bases at V and 4 bases at J, with 20 bases in the middle.

This sequence joins TRBV5-8 and TRBJ2-3; D call uncertain. The V gene's germline CDR1 is SGHTS and CDR2 YDEGEE. CDR3 size: 14 residues. V lost 1 base, J lost 0 bases, and 6 bases lay in between. CDR3 in amino acids: CASSLQSSTDTQYF. DNA for the CDR3: TGTGCCAGCAGCTTGCAGTCTAGCACAGATACGCAGTATTTT.

The chain is built from TRBV9 and TRBJ2-3, with D tentatively TRBD1 (6 bases). CDR1 is SGDLS and CDR2 is YYNGEE in the germline V gene. V lost 3 bases and J 2 bases, leaving 16 bases between the germline ends. CDR3 size: 16 residues. CDR3 amino acids: CASSAPTGMATDTQYF. CDR3 bases: TGTGCCAGCAGCGCACCAACAGGGATGGCCACAGATACGCAGTATTTT.

This clone was seen just once. The rearrangement links TRBV5-1 to TRBJ2-3, with TRBD2 matching over 7 bases. Trimming removed 3 bases from V and 4 bases from J; junction bases left unmatched: 14. Germline CDR1 and CDR2: SGHRS and YFSETQ. The CDR3 runs 17 residues. CDR3 sequence: CASSSGTGGVRSDTQYF. The CDR3 DNA reads TGCGCCAGCAGCTCTGGGACGGGGGGAGTAAGGTCAGATACGCAGTATTTT.

The chain links TRBV29-1 to TRBJ2-1, with D perhaps matching TRBD1 (7 bases). Trimming shortened V by 8 bases and J by 0 bases, and 11 bases separated the two germline ends. Germline values: CDR1 SQVTM, CDR2 ANQGSEA. The CDR3 length is 13 residues. CDR3 residues: CSTQGGSYNEQFF. The CDR3 DNA sequence: TGCAGCACTCAGGGGGGCTCCTACAATGAGCAGTTCTTC.

The chain combines TRBV5-1 with TRBJ2-2, with D unclear. The CDR3 sequence is 14 residues long. The germline V and J ends were trimmed by 3 bases and 6 bases, with 12 bases remaining between them. CDR1 is SGHRS and CDR2 is YFSETQ in the germline V gene. The CDR3 sequence: CASSSRATPGELFF. The CDR3, as DNA: TGCGCCAGCAGCTCCCGGGCCACACCCGGGGAGCTGTTTTTT.

The genes are TRBV11-2 and TRBJ1-1; D is undetermined. Per germline, CDR1 SGHAT and CDR2 FQNNGV. This CDR3 comprises 14 residues. V lost 5 bases, J lost 6 bases, and 16 bases lay in between. The CDR3 here is CASSRPPGSPEAFF. The CDR3 bases are TGTGCCAGCAGCCGCCCGCCGGGGTCGCCTGAAGCTTTCTTT. The full variable domain, rest sourced from reference TRBV11-2 and TRBJ1-1, is EAGVAQSPRYKIIEKRQSVAFWCNPISGHATLYWYQQILGQGPKLLIQFQNNGVVDDSQLPKDRFSAERLKGVDSTLKIQPAKLEDSAVYLCASSRPPGSPEAFFGQGTRLTVV.

This sequence joins TRBV5-1 and TRBJ2-3; D is ambiguous. The CDR3 runs to 13 residues. Germline loops: CDR1 SGHRS, CDR2 YFSETQ. Trimming stripped 1 base from V and 3 bases from J, with 6 bases between. The CDR3 region is CASSLKGTDTQYF. CDR3 bases: TGCGCCAGCAGCTTGAAAGGGACAGATACGCAGTATTTT.

The chain has TRBV27 and TRBJ1-1, with D unclear. V lost 2 bases to trimming and J lost 0 bases, with 10 bases between them. CDR1 MNHEY and CDR2 SMNVEV come from the germline V gene (reference sequence). This CDR3 has 15 amino acids. The CDR3 DNA reads TGTGCCAGCAGTTTAGGAATACCCATGAACACTGAAGCTTTCTTT. Encoded protein: CASSLGIPMNTEAFF.

This clone was recorded a few times. Other DNA sequences of this sample code for an identical CDR3. The J gene is TRBJ1-1, the V gene TRBV18; perhaps TRBD1 as D (5 bases). The germline V gene encodes CDR1 KGHSH and CDR2 LQKENI. The CDR3 loop spans 13 amino acids. Trimming cost V 2 bases and J 1 base, with 5 bases left between them. CDR3 in amino acids: CASSPGQNTEAFF. The CDR3 DNA reads as TGTGCCAGCTCACCAGGACAGAACACTGAAGCTTTCTTT.

The V call is TRBV10-2, the J call TRBJ1-1; D remains unclear. Germline V gene lookup returns CDR1 WSHSY and CDR2 SAAADI. Trimming cost V 5 bases and J 3 bases, with 19 bases left between them. This CDR3 has 16 amino acids. In DNA, the CDR3 is TGCGCCAGCAGTACCCCTGGTGTCGTGAGGGACACTGAAGCTTTCTTT. Protein: CASSTPGVVRDTEAFF.

V is TRBV7-9 and J is TRBJ2-2, with D unclear. Trimming left V 4 bases short and J 5 bases short, with 11 bases between. CDR3 size: 14 residues. The germline V gene has CDR1 SEHNR and CDR2 FQNEAQ (reference sequence). Here the CDR3 DNA reads TGTGCCAGCAGCTCCAAGGGCATAACCGGGGAGCTGTTTTTT. This codes for CASSSKGITGELFF.

The rearrangement joins TRBV6-1 to TRBJ2-5; D is perhaps TRBD1 (5 bases). Germline V gives CDR1 MNHNS, CDR2 SASEGT. With 1 base removed from V and 6 bases from J, the gap between germline ends came to 18 bases. The CDR3 contains 16 residues. CDR3 loop: CASSEVKGQLWKTQYF. CDR3 in DNA: TGTGCCAGCAGTGAAGTAAAGGGGCAGTTATGGAAGACCCAGTACTTC.

The rearrangement links TRBV5-1 to TRBJ2-2; D is unclear. CDR1 and CDR2 from the germline V gene are SGHRS and YFSETQ. With 4 bases removed from V and 1 base from J, the gap between germline ends came to 11 bases. The CDR3 runs to 15 residues. The DNA for the CDR3 is TGCGCCAGCAGCCAAGGGATAGGGAACACCGGGGAGCTGTTTTTT. The encoded protein is CASSQGIGNTGELFF. Looking up the rest from reference TRBV5-1 and TRBJ2-2 gives the full variable domain: KAGVTQTPRYLIKTRGQQVTLSCSPISGHRSVSWYQQTPGQGLQFLFEYFSETQRNKGNFPGRFSGRQFSNSRSEMNVSTLELGDSALYLCASSQGIGNTGELFFGEGSRLTVL.

As regards this clone: A far larger clone lies a single base away; this is likely a read error. Additional DNA sequences in this sample encode the identical CDR3. V usage is TRBV5-1 and J usage is TRBJ2-2, with D possibly matching TRBD2 (5 bases). Trimming removed 0 bases from V and 2 bases from J, with 5 bases in between. Germline V gene sequence: CDR1 SGHRS, CDR2 YFSETQ. The CDR3 is 14 residues long. The CDR3 DNA sequence: TGCGCCAGCAGCTTGGGACTAAACACCGGGGAGCTGTTTTTT. This translates into CASSLGLNTGELFF.